These T cell receptor beta chains were read from a single sample in a study of shared clonotypes between healthy human individuals. Produced via immunoSEQ multiplex PCR; TCRdb's table is partial and in-frame only. The sample carries about 1 million clones, around four fifths recorded once. Sequencing used memory CD4+ T cells sorted from blood. These TCRs come from a man between 18 and 29 years old in good health. Both conserved end residues are part of each CDR3. Fields, in order: CDR3 length, V gene, CDR3 protein.

>14|TRBV7-9
CASSSNTPLYGYTF
>19|TRBV5-4
CASSLMTAEGLLAKNIQYF
>16|TRBV27
CASSHDRGKAKNIQYF
>15|TRBV5-1
CASSSPGTVGTEAFF
>13|TRBV7-2
CASSSGQIREQYF
>12|TRBV6-1
CASSDFPSPLHF
>14|TRBV5-1
CASSSGAFNYGYTF
>12|TRBV29-1
CSAARASGEQFF
>15|TRBV5-1
CASSLVEQANYGYTF
>15|TRBV28
CASRGQGRIPYEQYF
>13|TRBV18
CASSAGQNTEAFF
>12|TRBV29-1
CSVQEASYEQYF
>14|TRBV5-1
CASSTRQGAETQYF
>20|TRBV5-1
CASSLIGGLAGPQNTGELFF
>14|TRBV11-2
CASSLAEGATEAFF
>13|TRBV11-3
CASSLYPNTEAFF
>15|TRBV27
CASRDARGGNQPQHF
>16|TRBV10-2
CASSMDRRNSNQPQHF
>11|TRBV7-9
CASSSVGKVRF